This T cell receptor (beta chain) was identified in a study of molecular identifiers for immune sequencing clone quantification. General study results and limits: In cases of identical TCR molecules sharing a barcode, highly expanded clone sizes could be underestimated.

This clonotype was recorded a few times. The antigen is unknown. CDR3 length equals 15 residues. Germline CDR1 reads SNHLY; CDR2 reads FYNNEI. V was pared by 5 bases and J by 2 bases, with 8 bases of the junction left unmatched. TCRdb recomputed calls from the PCR reads with MiXCR, one row per CDR3 protein. Among about half a million distinct CDR3 sequences listed, roughly 25% were seen once. The sample comprised naive CD8+ T cells from blood, with Jurkat cell RNA spiked in. Subset here: FACS-sorted CD8+CD4-CCR7+CD45RA+ naive T cells. The rearrangement uses TRBV2 and TRBJ1-1; 7 bases align to TRBD1. This clonotype originated in a human donor in good health. Some libraries in this study had Jurkat cell RNA spiked in. The CDR3, as DNA: TGTGCCAGCAGTCGTGAGACAGGGATAAACACTGAAGCTTTCTTT. It encodes CASSRETGINTEAFF.